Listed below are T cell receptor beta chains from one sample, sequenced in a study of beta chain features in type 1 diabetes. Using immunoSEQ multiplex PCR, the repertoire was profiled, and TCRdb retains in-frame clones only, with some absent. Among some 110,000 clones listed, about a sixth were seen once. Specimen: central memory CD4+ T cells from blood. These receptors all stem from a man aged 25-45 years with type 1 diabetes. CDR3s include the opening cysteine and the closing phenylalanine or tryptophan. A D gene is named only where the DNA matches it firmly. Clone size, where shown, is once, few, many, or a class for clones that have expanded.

TGTGCCAGCAGCTTATGGGGTAACCCTGGAAACACCATATATTTT	CASSLWGNPGNTIYF	few	TRBJ1-3	.	TRBV7-2
TGTGCTAGCACCCCTCGGGAGGGGAACACCGGGGAGCTGTTTTTT	CASTPREGNTGELFF	few	TRBJ2-2	TRBD2	TRBV7-7
TGCAGCGTCGCCGGGACAGGAAAAAATCAGCCCCAGCATTTT	CSVAGTGKNQPQHF	few	TRBJ1-5	TRBD1	TRBV29-1
TGCGCCAGCAGCTTTAACTTGGGCAATGAGCAGTTCTTC	CASSFNLGNEQFF	few	TRBJ2-1	.	TRBV5-1
TGTGCCAGCAGTGAAGCAATAACGGTCGGCTACACCTTC	CASSEAITVGYTF	few	TRBJ1-2	.	TRBV6-1
TGTGCCGTAGCCTCTAGGGAGACCCAGTACTTC	CAVASRETQYF	few	TRBJ2-5	.	TRBV30
TGTGCCAGCAGGACCACGGGACAGAACACTGAAGCTTTCTTT	CASRTTGQNTEAFF	.	TRBJ1-1	.	TRBV25-1
TGTGCCAGCTCACCAGAAACCGGCACGCCAAGTGAGACCCAGTACTTC	CASSPETGTPSETQYF	.	TRBJ2-5	.	TRBV18
TGCGCCAGCAGCCAAGTGGGTAGCGGATACAATGAGCAGTTCTTC	CASSQVGSGYNEQFF	.	TRBJ2-1	.	TRBV4-3
TGCGCCAGCAGGGAACAGGAAGAGACCCAGTACTTC	CASREQEETQYF	.	TRBJ2-5	.	TRBV5-1
TGCGCCAGCAGCCAAGGTATAACAGGGGGCAGGGGGACTGAAGCTTTCTTT	CASSQGITGGRGTEAFF	few	TRBJ1-1	TRBD1	TRBV4-3
TGTGCCAGCAGCTTAGAGGCTCGCGTGCAAGAGACCCAGTACTTC	CASSLEARVQETQYF	few	TRBJ2-5	.	TRBV7-8
TGTGCCAGCAGCTTCCGCCTCGGACCGAACTACGAGCAGTACTTC	CASSFRLGPNYEQYF	.	TRBJ2-7	.	TRBV7-2
TGTGCCAGCAGCTTAGCAGGTACAGGGGGCACAGATACGCAGTATTTT	CASSLAGTGGTDTQYF	.	TRBJ2-3	TRBD1	TRBV7-2
TGTGCCAGCAGCTCTCGCAGGGGGCGGAGCTATGGCTACACCTTC	CASSSRRGRSYGYTF	few	TRBJ1-2	TRBD1	TRBV2
TGTGCCAGCAGCTACGGGAGTGGCTACACCTTC	CASSYGSGYTF	.	TRBJ1-2	.	TRBV6-5
TGCGCCAGCAGCTTGCGGGGAAAATCGAACACCGGGGAGCTGTTTTTT	CASSLRGKSNTGELFF	.	TRBJ2-2	.	TRBV5-1
TGTGCCAGCAGTTTAGGGACGGATGCTTACGAGCAGTACTTC	CASSLGTDAYEQYF	.	TRBJ2-7	.	TRBV28
TGCGCCAGCAGCCACCAGGGTGGGCGCGGCTACACCTTC	CASSHQGGRGYTF	few	TRBJ1-2	.	TRBV4-3